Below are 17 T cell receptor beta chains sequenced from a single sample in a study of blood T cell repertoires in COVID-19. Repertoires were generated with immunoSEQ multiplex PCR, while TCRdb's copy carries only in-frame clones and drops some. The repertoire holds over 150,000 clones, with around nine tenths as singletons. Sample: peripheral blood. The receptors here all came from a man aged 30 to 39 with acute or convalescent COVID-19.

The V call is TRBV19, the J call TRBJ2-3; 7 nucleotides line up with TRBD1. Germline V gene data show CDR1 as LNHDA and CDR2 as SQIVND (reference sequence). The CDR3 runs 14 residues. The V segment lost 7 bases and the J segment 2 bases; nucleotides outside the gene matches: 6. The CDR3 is CASTDRDPTDTQYF. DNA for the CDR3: TGTGCCAGTACCGACAGGGACCCCACAGATACGCAGTATTTT.

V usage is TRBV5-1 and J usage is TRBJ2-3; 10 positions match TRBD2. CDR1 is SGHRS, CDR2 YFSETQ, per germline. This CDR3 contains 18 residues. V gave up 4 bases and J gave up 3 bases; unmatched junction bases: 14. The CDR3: CASSPLTSGRLITDTQYF. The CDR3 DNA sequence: TGCGCCAGCAGCCCGTTGACTAGCGGGCGTCTTATAACAGATACGCAGTATTTT.

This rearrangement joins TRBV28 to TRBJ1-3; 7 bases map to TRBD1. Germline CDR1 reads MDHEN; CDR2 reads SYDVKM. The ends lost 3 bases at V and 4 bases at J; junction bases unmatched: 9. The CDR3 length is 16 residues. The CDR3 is CASSLLTGVLGNTIYF. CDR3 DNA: TGTGCCAGCAGTTTGCTTACAGGGGTATTAGGAAACACCATATATTTT.

The CDR3 nucleotides are TGCAGCGTGCGGGGGGTCAGCGATACGCAGTATTTT. Its protein is CSVRGVSDTQYF. The genes are TRBV29-1 and TRBJ2-3; the match to TRBD2 covers 8 bases. There are 12 residues in the CDR3. Unmatched junction bases numbered 5, after V lost 6 bases and J lost 6 bases. Germline V gene lookup returns CDR1 SQVTM and CDR2 ANQGSEA.

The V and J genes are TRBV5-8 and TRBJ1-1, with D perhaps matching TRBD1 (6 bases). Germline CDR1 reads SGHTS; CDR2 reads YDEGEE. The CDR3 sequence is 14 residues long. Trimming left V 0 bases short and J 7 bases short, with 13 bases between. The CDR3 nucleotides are TGTGCCAGCAGCTTGGGTATCAGGGGCCTTGAAGCTTTCTTT. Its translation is CASSLGIRGLEAFF. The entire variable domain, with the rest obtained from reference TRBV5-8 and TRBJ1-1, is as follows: EAGVTQSPTHLIKTRGQQATLRCSPISGHTSVYWYQQALGLGLQFLLWYDEGEERNRGNFPPRFSGRQFPNYSSELNVNALELEDSALYLCASSLGIRGLEAFFGQGTRLTVV.

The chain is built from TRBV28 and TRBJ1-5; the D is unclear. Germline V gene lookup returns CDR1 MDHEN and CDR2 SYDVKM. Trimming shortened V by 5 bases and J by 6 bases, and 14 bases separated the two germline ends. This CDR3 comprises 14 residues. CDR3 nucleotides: TGTGCCAGCAGTCCTGGGCTTTCGAGTCAGCCCCAGCATTTT. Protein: CASSPGLSSQPQHF.

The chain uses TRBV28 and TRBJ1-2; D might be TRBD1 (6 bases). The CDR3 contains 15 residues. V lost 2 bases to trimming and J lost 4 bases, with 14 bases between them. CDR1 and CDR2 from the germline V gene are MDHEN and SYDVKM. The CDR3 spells CASSLAGQNAYGYTF. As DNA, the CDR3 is TGTGCCAGCAGTTTAGCAGGACAGAACGCCTATGGCTACACCTTC.

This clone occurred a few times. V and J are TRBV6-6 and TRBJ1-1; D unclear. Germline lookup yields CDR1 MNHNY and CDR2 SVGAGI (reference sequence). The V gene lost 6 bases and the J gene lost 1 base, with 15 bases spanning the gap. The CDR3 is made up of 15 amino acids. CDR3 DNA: TGTGCCAGCAGGAACGAGGGCAGGCCGAACACTGAAGCTTTCTTT. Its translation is CASRNEGRPNTEAFF.

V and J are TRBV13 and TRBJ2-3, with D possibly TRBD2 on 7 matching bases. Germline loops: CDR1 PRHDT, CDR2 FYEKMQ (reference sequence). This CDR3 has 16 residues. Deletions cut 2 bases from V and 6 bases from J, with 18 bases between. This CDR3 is CASSLYAGALEDTQYF. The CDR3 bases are TGTGCCAGCAGCTTATATGCGGGGGCTTTGGAGGATACGCAGTATTTT.

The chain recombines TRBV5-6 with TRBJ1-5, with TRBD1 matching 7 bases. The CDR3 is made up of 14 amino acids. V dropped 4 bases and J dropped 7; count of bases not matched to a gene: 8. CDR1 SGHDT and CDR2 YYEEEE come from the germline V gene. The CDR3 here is CASSRGGRGQPQHF. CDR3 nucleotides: TGTGCCAGCAGCCGGGGCGGCAGGGGGCAGCCCCAGCATTTT.

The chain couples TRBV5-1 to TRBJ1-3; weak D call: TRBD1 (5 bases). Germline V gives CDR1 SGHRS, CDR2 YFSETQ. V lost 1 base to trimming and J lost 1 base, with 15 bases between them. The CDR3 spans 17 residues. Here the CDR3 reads CASSLNGGLLSGNTIYF. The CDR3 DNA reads TGCGCCAGCAGCTTGAATGGGGGGTTATTATCTGGAAACACCATATATTTT. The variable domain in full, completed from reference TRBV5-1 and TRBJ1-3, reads KAGVTQTPRYLIKTRGQQVTLSCSPISGHRSVSWYQQTPGQGLQFLFEYFSETQRNKGNFPGRFSGRQFSNSRSEMNVSTLELGDSALYLCASSLNGGLLSGNTIYFGEGSWLTVV.

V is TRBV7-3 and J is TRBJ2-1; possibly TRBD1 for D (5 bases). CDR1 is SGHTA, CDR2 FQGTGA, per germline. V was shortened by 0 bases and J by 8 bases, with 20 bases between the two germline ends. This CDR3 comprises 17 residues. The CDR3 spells CASSLTSFGQGSYEQFF. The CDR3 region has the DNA TGTGCCAGCAGCTTAACGTCATTCGGACAAGGGTCATATGAGCAGTTCTTC.

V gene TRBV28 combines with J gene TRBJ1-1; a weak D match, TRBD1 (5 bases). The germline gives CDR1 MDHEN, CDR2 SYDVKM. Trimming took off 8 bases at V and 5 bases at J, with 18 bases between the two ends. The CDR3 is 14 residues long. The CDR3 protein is CASVEITPGTEAFF. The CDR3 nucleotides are TGTGCCAGCGTAGAGATTACCCCAGGGACTGAAGCTTTCTTT. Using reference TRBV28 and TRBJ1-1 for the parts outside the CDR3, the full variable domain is DVKVTQSSRYLVKRTGEKVFLECVQDMDHENMFWYRQDPGLGLRLIYFSYDVKMKEKGDIPEGYSVSREKKERFSLILESASTNQTSMYLCASVEITPGTEAFFGQGTRLTVV.

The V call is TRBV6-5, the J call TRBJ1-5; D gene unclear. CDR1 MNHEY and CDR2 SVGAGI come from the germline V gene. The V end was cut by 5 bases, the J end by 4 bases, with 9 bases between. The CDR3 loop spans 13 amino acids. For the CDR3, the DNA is TGTGCCAGCAGTCCTTCAGGAAATCAGCCCCAGCATTTT. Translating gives CASSPSGNQPQHF.

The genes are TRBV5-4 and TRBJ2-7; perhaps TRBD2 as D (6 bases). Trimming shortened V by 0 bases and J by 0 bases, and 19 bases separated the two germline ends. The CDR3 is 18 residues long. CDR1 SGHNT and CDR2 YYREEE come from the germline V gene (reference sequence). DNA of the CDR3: TGTGCCAGCAGCTTGGCCCCCTCGGCGGGACGCAGCTCCTACGAGCAGTACTTC. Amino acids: CASSLAPSAGRSSYEQYF.

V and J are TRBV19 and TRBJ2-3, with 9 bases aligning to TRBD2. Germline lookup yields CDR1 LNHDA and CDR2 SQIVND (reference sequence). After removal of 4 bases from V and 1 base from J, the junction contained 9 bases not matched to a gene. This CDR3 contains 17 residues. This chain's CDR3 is CASSSRGGAQGTDTQYF. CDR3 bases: TGTGCCAGTAGTAGTCGCGGGGGGGCCCAGGGCACAGATACGCAGTATTTT.

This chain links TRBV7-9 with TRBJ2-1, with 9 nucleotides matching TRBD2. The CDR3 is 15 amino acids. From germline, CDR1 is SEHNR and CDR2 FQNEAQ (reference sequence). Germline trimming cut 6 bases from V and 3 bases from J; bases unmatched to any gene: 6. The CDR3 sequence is CASRAAGGYYNEQFF. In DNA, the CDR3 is TGTGCCAGCAGGGCAGCGGGAGGATACTACAATGAGCAGTTCTTC. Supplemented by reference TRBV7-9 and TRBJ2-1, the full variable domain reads DTGVSQNPRHKITKRGQNVTFRCDPISEHNRLYWYRQTLGQGPEFLTYFQNEAQLEKSRLLSDRFSAERPKGSFSTLEIQRTEQGDSAMYLCASRAAGGYYNEQFFGPGTRLTVL.